The clone carrying this T cell receptor (beta chain) was seen just once. The antigen remains unidentified. The data were taken from a study of memory CD4+ T cells and cytomegalovirus serostatus. The germline V gene has CDR1 LNHDA and CDR2 SQIVND (reference sequence). The CDR3 is 15 amino acids. Trimming took off 3 bases at V and 4 bases at J, with 12 bases between the two ends. Method: immunoSEQ multiplex PCR; TCRdb's copy keeps in-frame clones and lacks some. This repertoire shows 40,000 to 55,000 clones, approximately 80% found once; its top ten account for under 0.65%. Study outcomes and limitations: Of 150 to 200 reported CMV TCRbeta sequences, just over 65 were found in memory CD4+ repertoires.

Single viable CD3+CD4+CD8-CD45RO+ cells were sorted as the memory CD4+ T cells. CMV serostatus came from serum IgG against pp150, pp28, p38, p52. The chain is built from TRBV19 and TRBJ1-4, with unresolved D. The sample comprised memory CD4+ T cells from blood. This sequence originates from an adult in good health and CMV-seronegative. The CDR3 DNA reads as TGTGCCAGTAGTATTTTGGACGTGGGTAATGAAAAACTGTTTTTT. Translated, it gives CASSILDVGNEKLFF. The entire variable domain, with the rest obtained from reference TRBV19 and TRBJ1-4, is as follows: DGGITQSPKYLFRKEGQNVTLSCEQNLNHDAMYWYRQDPGQGLRLIYYSQIVNDFQKGDIAEGYSVSREKKESFPLTVTSAQKNPTAFYLCASSILDVGNEKLFFGSGTQLSVL.